One sample yielded the 30 T cell receptor beta chains listed below, sequenced in a study of blood T cell repertoires in COVID-19 (dated by TCRdb to 2018 to 2020). The library relied on the immunoSEQ multiplex PCR assay. As stored in TCRdb, this immuneACCESS dataset retains in-frame rearrangements with V and J assigned. A fraction of the clones does not appear; measured against another copy, unresolved V genes explain less than half of the discrepancy, and the remainder lacks a known reason. The sample table holds fewer than 500,000 clones, of which approximately 92% were seen once. The ten largest account for more than 0.95% of the sample. Sequencing used PBMCs or T cells enriched from blood (not recorded which). The receptors were gathered from a man aged 25 to 40 who had recovered from COVID-19.

The rearrangement joins TRBV29-1 to TRBJ1-1; a weak D match, TRBD1 (5 bases). This CDR3 has 12 amino acids. V gave up 7 bases and J gave up 11 bases, with 20 bases separating them. In germline, CDR1 is SQVTM, CDR2 ANQGSEA. Here the CDR3 reads CSAAGDLEGAFF. For the CDR3, the DNA is TGCAGCGCTGCGGGGGACCTCGAGGGGGCTTTCTTT. The whole variable domain, filled in from reference TRBV29-1 and TRBJ1-1, reads SAVISQKPSRDICQRGTSLTIQCQVDSQVTMMFWYRQQPGQSLTLIATANQGSEATYESGFVIDKFPISRPNLTFSTLTVSNMSPEDSSIYLCSAAGDLEGAFFGQGTRLTVV.

The chain has TRBV5-1 and TRBJ1-2, with 9 positions matching TRBD1. The germline CDR1 and CDR2 sequences are SGHRS and YFSETQ. Germline trimming cut 0 bases from V and 3 bases from J; bases unmatched to any gene: 3. CDR3 length equals 15 residues. The CDR3: CASSLARQGDYGYTF. In DNA form, the CDR3 reads TGCGCCAGCAGCTTGGCTAGACAGGGGGACTATGGCTACACCTTC.

The V gene is TRBV12-3 or TRBV12-4, the J gene TRBJ2-1, with D possibly TRBD2 on 6 matching bases. V lost 2 bases and J lost 7, with 9 bases in between. The CDR3 extends over 13 amino acids. The CDR3 here is CASSLFAGNEQFF. The DNA for the CDR3 is TGTGCCAGCAGTTTATTTGCGGGAAATGAGCAGTTCTTC.

The V and J genes are TRBV11-2 and TRBJ1-2; D not resolved. The V end lost 2 bases, the J end lost 2 bases, and 21 bases lay between the germline ends. The CDR3 contains 18 residues. Germline assignment: CDR1 SGHAT and CDR2 FQNNGV. The CDR3 bases are TGTGCCAGCAGCTTATCGGTTTTGGAGACTCCACAAAACTATGGCTACACCTTC. Protein: CASSLSVLETPQNYGYTF.

This sequence joins TRBV7-2 and TRBJ1-1; D is unclear. Trimming removed 6 bases from V and 0 bases from J, with 8 bases in between. From germline, CDR1 is SGHTA and CDR2 FQGNSA. The CDR3 is 13 amino acids. CDR3 protein: CASRLTVNTEAFF. The CDR3 coding sequence is TGTGCCAGCAGGTTAACAGTGAACACTGAAGCTTTCTTT.

The CDR3 spells CAWTQTPGQPQHF. The CDR3 bases are TGTGCCTGGACCCAAACGCCGGGTCAGCCCCAGCATTTT. The chain links TRBV30 to TRBJ1-5; D gene uncertain. The CDR3 is 13 residues long. CDR1 and CDR2 from the germline V gene are GTSNPN and SVGIG (reference sequence). Trimming left V 4 bases short and J 6 bases short, with 13 bases between.

The chain links TRBV3-1 (or the pseudogene TRBV3-2) to TRBJ2-5; D perhaps matches TRBD2 (5 bases). Trimming pared 1 base from V and 6 bases from J, leaving 12 bases between. Germline CDR1 and CDR2: LGHDT and YNNKEL (reference sequence). This CDR3 has 14 amino acids. CDR3 in amino acids: CASSQVGAIQTQYF. The DNA of the CDR3 is TGTGCCAGCAGCCAAGTGGGAGCAATCCAGACCCAGTACTTC.

The genes are TRBV7-9 and TRBJ2-7; possible D gene TRBD1, 6 bases. CDR1 and CDR2 from the germline V gene are SEHNR and FQNEAQ (reference sequence). Trimming shortened V by 5 bases and J by 0 bases, and 11 bases separated the two germline ends. The CDR3 consists of 14 residues. The CDR3 sequence: CASSRGQSSYEQYF. The DNA of the CDR3 is TGTGCCAGCAGCCGAGGACAGAGCTCCTACGAGCAGTACTTC.

V is TRBV18 and J is TRBJ2-1; 7 bases are shared with TRBD1. CDR1 and CDR2 (germline): KGHSH, LQKENI. After removal of 3 bases from V and 14 bases from J, the junction contained 16 bases not matched to a gene. This CDR3 comprises 15 residues. CDR3 DNA: TGTGCCAGCTCACCGACTCCTACAGGGGTTGGTTGGAAGTTCTTC. As protein: CASSPTPTGVGWKFF.

The chain couples TRBV24-1 to TRBJ2-7; D might be TRBD1 (6 bases). The germline V gene has CDR1 KGHDR and CDR2 SFDVKD. There are 15 residues in the CDR3. Trimming cost V 5 bases and J 1 base, with 14 bases left between them. CDR3 nucleotide sequence: TGTGCCACCAGTGGGGGACCCGGGACATCCTACGAGCAGTACTTC. This codes for CATSGGPGTSYEQYF.

The chain carries TRBV21-1 and TRBJ2-7; TRBD2, the table's D call, lacks a check against the DNA. TRBV21-1 is a pseudogene. The CDR3 has 14 residues. The CDR3: CASSPGGDFYEQYF. Written as DNA, the CDR3 is TGTGCCAGCAGCCCTGGAGGAGACTTCTACGAGCAGTACTTC.

The chain employs TRBV2 and TRBJ1-5, with TRBD1 identical over 7 bases. J lost 4 bases, V lost 1 base, and 4 bases had no gene match. This CDR3 is built from 15 residues. Germline V gene data show CDR1 as SNHLY and CDR2 as FYNNEI. The CDR3 protein is CASSEEGTVNQPQHF. Here the CDR3 DNA reads TGTGCCAGCAGTGAAGAAGGGACAGTGAATCAGCCCCAGCATTTT.

This CDR3 is CASSLGGFSYNEQFF. Written as DNA, the CDR3 is TGTGCCAGCAGCCTTGGGGGGTTCTCCTACAATGAGCAGTTCTTC. The V and J genes are TRBV3-1 (or the pseudogene TRBV3-2) and TRBJ2-1; the D gene is possibly TRBD2 (6 bases). The V end was cut by 4 bases, the J end by 0 bases, with 10 bases between. CDR1 and CDR2 from the germline V gene are LGHDT and YNNKEL (reference sequence). The length of the CDR3 is 15 residues.

This chain uses TRBV13 with TRBJ2-7; TRBD1 is a possible D gene (5 bases). The germline gives CDR1 PRHDT, CDR2 FYEKMQ (reference sequence). Trimming pared 3 bases from V and 4 bases from J, leaving 16 bases between. The CDR3 is 15 residues long. The CDR3 DNA reads TGTGCCAGCAGCTTCCGGACACGAGAAGAATACGAGCAGTACTTC. Its protein product is CASSFRTREEYEQYF.

This chain links TRBV30 with TRBJ1-5; a weak D match, TRBD1 (6 bases). CDR1 is GTSNPN, CDR2 SVGIG, per germline (reference sequence). The CDR3 runs 13 residues. Trimming removed 2 bases at V and 6 bases at J, with 11 bases between. CDR3 in amino acids: CAWSNQGSQPQHF. CDR3 coding DNA: TGTGCCTGGAGTAATCAGGGGAGTCAGCCCCAGCATTTT.

This chain links TRBV9 with TRBJ2-1, with 13 bases matching TRBD2. After removal of 2 bases from V and 0 bases from J, the junction contained 11 bases not matched to a gene. CDR3 length: 20 amino acids. CDR1 is SGDLS and CDR2 is YYNGEE in the germline V gene. The CDR3 loop is CASSVSTGLAGSGSYNEQFF. CDR3 coding DNA: TGTGCCAGCAGCGTCTCAACGGGACTAGCGGGAAGCGGCTCCTACAATGAGCAGTTCTTC. Based on the CDR3 plus reference TRBV9 and TRBJ2-1, the full variable domain is DSGVTQTPKHLITATGQRVTLRCSPRSGDLSVYWYQQSLDQGLQFLIQYYNGEERAKGNILERFSAQQFPDLHSELNLSSLELGDSALYFCASSVSTGLAGSGSYNEQFFGPGTRLTVL.

The V call is TRBV7-9, the J call TRBJ1-2, with D perhaps matching TRBD1 (6 bases). The CDR3 extends over 19 amino acids. Trimming stripped 11 bases from V and 0 bases from J, with 31 bases between. Germline CDR1 reads SEHNR; CDR2 reads FQNEAQ (reference sequence). The CDR3 here is CAAEASKIIQGSSNYGYTF. Here the CDR3 DNA reads TGTGCCGCTGAAGCATCGAAGATAATACAGGGATCGTCTAACTATGGCTACACCTTC.

The V and J genes are TRBV27 and TRBJ1-3, with no clear D. Germline CDR1 is MNHEY and CDR2 is SMNVEV (reference sequence). V dropped 4 bases and J dropped 0 bases, with 7 bases sitting between them. The CDR3 consists of 14 residues. The CDR3 loop is CASSSRPSGNTIYF. The CDR3 DNA follows: TGTGCCAGCAGTTCCCGTCCCTCTGGAAACACCATATATTTT.

This chain links TRBV30 with TRBJ2-2; 10 nucleotides agree with TRBD2. J gave up 5 bases and V 5 bases, and 23 bases lay outside the gene matches. Germline-derived CDR1 and CDR2 are GTSNPN and SVGIG (reference sequence). This CDR3 is 20 amino acids long. The CDR3: CAWGGRFLAGAPPGTGELFF. The CDR3 nucleotides read TGTGCCTGGGGGGGACGGTTCCTAGCGGGGGCTCCACCTGGTACCGGGGAGCTGTTTTTT.

The chain couples TRBV28 to TRBJ1-2, with TRBD1 as a possible D gene (6 bases). Germline CDR1 reads MDHEN; CDR2 reads SYDVKM. This CDR3 has 13 residues. Trimming cost V 7 bases and J 3 bases, with 12 bases left between them. Here the CDR3 DNA reads TGTGCCAGCACTAGTACAGGGCACTATGGCTACACCTTC. Residues: CASTSTGHYGYTF.

The gene calls are TRBV25-1 and TRBJ1-2; D not resolved. V lost 4 bases and J lost 4, with 13 bases in between. This CDR3 is built from 14 residues. CDR1 and CDR2 (germline): MGHDK, SYGVNS. The CDR3 here is CASSALSFSYGYTF. The CDR3 DNA is TGTGCCAGCAGTGCTCTCTCGTTCAGCTATGGCTACACCTTC.

The chain couples TRBV29-1 to TRBJ2-3, with 7 bases matching TRBD1. Germline loops: CDR1 SQVTM, CDR2 ANQGSEA. The CDR3 is 14 residues long. With V trimmed by 6 bases and J by 5 bases, 11 bases remained unmatched. CDR3 in amino acids: CSVDRQGIGDTQYF. CDR3 DNA: TGCAGCGTAGACCGACAGGGTATCGGAGATACGCAGTATTTT.

This chain connects TRBV3-1 (or the pseudogene TRBV3-2) to TRBJ1-1; TRBD1 is a possible D gene (5 bases). Between the trimmed V and J ends, which lost 0 bases and 3 bases, there was a span of 20 bases. CDR3 size: 18 residues. Germline CDR1 LGHDT, CDR2 YNNKEL (reference sequence). This chain's CDR3 is CASSQDPGRTGRHTEAFF. Here the CDR3 DNA reads TGTGCCAGCAGCCAAGACCCTGGTAGAACAGGTCGTCACACTGAAGCTTTCTTT.

The chain is built from TRBV4-1 and TRBJ1-6; no reliable D call. The germline CDR1 and CDR2 sequences are MGHRA and YSYEKL. V lost 1 base and J lost 0, with 7 bases in between. This CDR3 is 16 amino acids long. The CDR3 DNA is TGCGCCAGCAGCCAAGGTCCGGGCTCCTATAATTCACCCCTCCACTTT. The encoded protein is CASSQGPGSYNSPLHF.

This clone was recorded only once. CDR3 protein: CASSLPGDEQYF. The CDR3, as DNA: TGTGCCAGCAGCTTACCCGGAGACGAGCAGTACTTC. The chain links TRBV7-9 to TRBJ2-7; the D is unclear. The germline V gene has CDR1 SEHNR and CDR2 FQNEAQ (reference sequence). There are 12 residues in the CDR3. Trimming removed 2 bases at V and 5 bases at J, with 7 bases between.

The rearrangement links TRBV19 to TRBJ1-1, with TRBD1 matching 7 bases. Germline CDR1 and CDR2: LNHDA and SQIVND (reference sequence). The CDR3 is made up of 14 amino acids. The V segment lost 2 bases and the J segment 6 bases; nucleotides outside the gene matches: 6. The CDR3 nucleotides read TGTGCCAGTAGTATAAGGGGGCAGGCCTCTGAAGCTTTCTTT. This translates into CASSIRGQASEAFF.

This clone was seen a single time. The chain uses TRBV5-3 and TRBJ1-5, with unresolved D. TRBV5-3 is annotated as an ORF whose role is uncertain. This CDR3 has 14 residues. Trimming cost V 4 bases and J 3 bases, with 11 bases left between them. Here the CDR3 DNA reads TGTGCCAGAAGCCCCCGAGGATACAATCAGCCCCAGCATTTT. This sequence encodes CARSPRGYNQPQHF.

V and J are TRBV18 and TRBJ1-6, with D possibly being TRBD1 (5 bases). Trimming removed 4 bases from V and 9 bases from J, with 13 bases in between. This CDR3 is 14 amino acids long. Looked up from germline, CDR1 is KGHSH and CDR2 is LQKENI. CDR3 DNA: TGTGCCAGCTCACGATCGGGGGAAGGTTCACCCCTCCACTTT. Its translation: CASSRSGEGSPLHF.

The rearrangement uses TRBV5-5 and TRBJ1-5; 9 bases map to TRBD1. Germline V CDR1 and CDR2: SGHKS, YYEKEE (reference sequence). The V and J ends lost 0 bases and 5 bases, in that order; junction bases with no gene match: 15. The CDR3 is 19 amino acids. The CDR3: CASSLEPGQGGLDHQPQHF. DNA of the CDR3: TGTGCCAGCAGCTTGGAACCGGGACAGGGAGGTTTAGATCATCAGCCCCAGCATTTT.

CDR3 DNA sequence: TGTGCCAGCACCCCAGGGACAGCAATGGATTGGAACACTGAAGCTTTCTTT. It is translated as CASTPGTAMDWNTEAFF. The rearrangement uses TRBV2 and TRBJ1-1; the match to TRBD1 covers 7 bases. Germline assignment: CDR1 SNHLY and CDR2 FYNNEI. V was clipped by 7 bases and J by 1 base; unmatched bases: 15. The CDR3 is made up of 17 amino acids.